What follows are 8 T cell receptor beta chains derived from one specimen sequenced in a study of cytomegalovirus exposure and HLA in healthy donors. In the PCR, 60 Vbeta and 13 Jbeta primers were used. Some clones are missing from TCRdb's copy, which holds only in-frame ones; the method was immunoSEQ multiplex PCR. In all, the sample yields approximately 92,000 clones. Material for sequencing was PBMCs. All receptors come from a woman in her 30s in good health and CMV-seronegative.

The V call is TRBV5-4, the J call TRBJ2-7; weak D call: TRBD1 (6 bases). Germline CDR1 is SGHNT and CDR2 is YYREEE (reference sequence). Trimming removed 0 bases at V and 2 bases at J, with 6 bases between. This CDR3 spans 13 amino acids. In nucleotides, the CDR3 is TGTGCCAGCAGCTTGGGGGGGCCCTACGAGCAGTACTTC. It codes for CASSLGGPYEQYF.

The rearrangement uses TRBV7-3 and TRBJ1-5, with TRBD1 matching over 7 bases. Trimming removed 3 bases from V and 5 bases from J; junction bases left unmatched: 4. CDR1 and CDR2 from the germline V gene are SGHTA and FQGTGA. This CDR3 is 14 amino acids long. CDR3 amino acids: CASSFAGGDQPQHF. The CDR3 DNA follows: TGTGCCAGCAGCTTCGCAGGGGGTGATCAGCCCCAGCATTTT.

Notes on this clone: The same CDR3 is also encoded by other DNA sequences in this sample. This chain uses TRBV6-5 with TRBJ1-1; weak D call: TRBD1 (6 bases). CDR3 length: 13 residues. CDR1 and CDR2 from the germline V gene are MNHEY and SVGAGI. V was trimmed by 0 bases and J by 5 bases, leaving 7 bases between them. CDR3 protein: CASSYSGGTEAFF. For the CDR3, the DNA is TGTGCCAGCAGTTACTCAGGGGGAACTGAAGCTTTCTTT.

The genes are TRBV28 and TRBJ2-5; maybe TRBD2 (5 bases). The J call may be faulty, since TRBJ2-7 better matches the DNA end. Germline loops: CDR1 MDHEN, CDR2 SYDVKM. The CDR3 contains 18 residues. The CDR3 here is CASSSAPIFSVGTYEQYF. CDR3 nucleotide sequence: TGTGCCAGCAGTTCCGCCCCAATCTTTAGCGTAGGCACCTACGAGCAGTACTTC.

V gene TRBV7-3 combines with J gene TRBJ2-7; no firm D call. The CDR3 extends over 13 amino acids. The V end was cut by 5 bases, the J end by 1 base, with 9 bases between. The germline V gene encodes CDR1 SGHTA and CDR2 FQGTGA. The CDR3 loop reads CASSPQDSYEQYF. The CDR3 DNA reads TGTGCCAGCAGCCCTCAGGATTCCTACGAGCAGTACTTC.

The CDR3 DNA follows: TGTGCCAGCAGCTTCACAGAGAACTATGGCTACACCTTC. Translated: CASSFTENYGYTF. The V gene is TRBV27, the J gene TRBJ1-2, with D unresolved. Germline lookup yields CDR1 MNHEY and CDR2 SMNVEV (reference sequence). This CDR3 has 13 amino acids. Trimming took 6 bases from V and 2 from J, leaving 10 bases between them.

This chain links TRBV5-6 with TRBJ2-7; TRBD1 matches at 10 bases. This CDR3 has 16 amino acids. Trimming removed 4 bases from V and 7 bases from J; junction bases left unmatched: 14. Germline CDR1 reads SGHDT; CDR2 reads YYEEEE. The CDR3: CASSQLRGQGHREQYF. The CDR3 DNA follows: TGTGCCAGCAGCCAACTCAGGGGACAGGGGCATCGTGAGCAGTACTTC.

The J gene is TRBJ1-2, the V gene TRBV14; the D gene is possibly TRBD1 (5 bases). V lost 0 bases to trimming and J lost 4 bases, with 18 bases between them. This CDR3 spans 17 amino acids. In germline, CDR1 is SGHDN, CDR2 FVKESK. CDR3 amino acids: CASSQDSGLQELYGYTF. The DNA for the CDR3 is TGTGCCAGCAGCCAAGATTCTGGGTTACAGGAACTCTATGGCTACACCTTC.